This T cell receptor (beta chain) was documented in a study of cytomegalovirus exposure and HLA in healthy donors (dated by TCRdb to about 2017). Study-level background: An earlier analysis of 587 of the donors reported 276 Gb of sequence data and 90 million to 120 million unique TCR beta sequences obtained from roughly 180 million T cells. About 300 gigabases of sequencing data and around 85 million unique TCR sequences made up an early release that covered fewer than 650 HLA-typed donors. Class I and class II HLA loci were covered by the typing at four-digit resolution. The later analysis used no new phenotypic data to find candidate immune exposures, relying instead on TCR beta sequences and their occurrence across donors. In a later analysis, previously published TCR beta repertoires from hundreds of donors were re-analyzed and high-resolution HLA genotyping was added so that TCR occurrence patterns could be studied. In a later genetic analysis, genome-wide SNP genotypes for about 65% of the roughly 670 donors were used, and that subset was treated as a discovery cohort. To decide whether each TCR beta V gene segment behaved as functional or pseudogenic, an earlier analysis of approximately 620 of the donors relied on high-throughput TCR beta sequencing. Every discovery cohort repertoire had been produced on one sequencing platform. Across about 370 genotyped donors of the cohort, an average of roughly 250,000 unique TCR beta nucleotide sequences per donor were sequenced, and around 19% of those sequences were non-productive. The number of donors typed differed by locus, with roughly 629-640 for A, B, C, DRB1 and DQB1, 522 for DQA1, 600 to 610 for DPA1, and 400 to 490 for DPB1. To predict cytomegalovirus infection status, the study brought together high-throughput TCR immunosequencing, statistical association of individual TCRs with disease status, and machine learning. Among the roughly 400 genotyped donors, approximately 77% belonged to the genetic ancestry cluster associated with self-reported Caucasian donors. Five DR-DQ haplotypes were handled as single units for association and clustering because linkage in the cohort was strong. Using immunosequencing, the study profiled T cell repertoires from roughly 650 subjects and related those repertoires to cytomegalovirus serostatus. The study was designed to test whether signatures of past pathogen exposure could be identified by cataloging public T cell receptors. In addition to the first cohort of 666 subjects, a separate validation cohort of some 120 different subjects was used. Donor age, sex, ethnicity and CMV serostatus were collected together with the repertoire data. What the authors observed across the whole study: In a later analysis, TCR association rates were found to vary across HLA loci, with the most associated TCRs seen for DRB1 alleles and the fewest for HLA-C alleles. The classifier was reported to diagnose cytomegalovirus status with high specificity and sensitivity in both the original and validation cohorts. An earlier analysis of roughly 570 of the donors showed that most TCR beta V segments appeared in productive rearrangements either about 87% or about 30% of the time, which broadly matched IMGT annotations. Several of the top co-occurrence clusters appeared to be linked to parvovirus B19, influenza, CMV and Epstein-Barr virus, according to a later analysis. In this cohort, only TCR beta chains were sequenced, and detectable features were limited by the absence of alpha or paired-chain data. When HLA alleles, especially DR and DQ, strongly co-occurred, TCR associations were difficult to assign to individual alleles. For the cohort, immune exposure information was limited to CMV serostatus. In a later genetic analysis, fewer N-insertions in productive TCRs were reported among donors in an Asian-associated ancestry cluster than the roughly 710-donor mean. A cluster of highly shared sequence variants was judged likely to be a technical artifact of the sequencing pipeline. The 87-base-pair reads could not distinguish some IMGT-functional V segments, including TRBV6-2 and TRBV6-3, so those segments were excluded. A later analysis found that most CMV-associated TCR beta chains appeared HLA-restricted, with HLA associations seemingly driven largely by CMV exposure. A further reported finding was that TCR beta sequences accurately predicted the HLA-A and HLA-B alleles for most subjects in the first cohort. Presence/absence analyses assumed roughly uniform sequencing depth across donors, an assumption that may not hold. The authors suggested that the approach could potentially be generalized to other disease states and immunological phenotypes. In a later genetic analysis, a missense DCLRE1C variant was associated with V-gene and J-gene trimming of TCR beta chains, and the association was replicated in an independent cohort. Compared with equally common non-associated chains, HLA-associated TCR beta chains in a later analysis were more clonally expanded and had lower generation probabilities. Because HLA typing was unavailable for some donors at each locus, only the typed subset was used in association tests. In the study, some 180 TCR beta chains were listed as associated with cytomegalovirus. Linkage disequilibrium might explain the correlated functional status among segregating V segments, but an unknown experimental factor could not be excluded. Most TCR sequences were seen in very few donors, while some public TCRs were found in many individuals. In vitro tests confirmed that a few of the cytomegalovirus-associated TCR beta chains recognize cytomegalovirus antigens. The earlier analysis of 450 to 700 of the donors excluded approximately 17 rarely observed V segments, including chromosome 9 orphons, because counts were too low. In a later analysis, some 17,000 TCR beta sequences were associated with specific HLA alleles at a false discovery rate of 0.05.

Comments on this clone: What this receptor recognizes is not known. Base-call qualities are not available, and no considerably larger clone is one nucleotide away.

The cohort comprised fewer than 700 healthy bone marrow donors. At the time of sampling, every cohort member was nominally healthy, though immune exposures that went unrecorded were likely present. The donor tested CMV seronegative and was one of the 352 seronegative cohort members. Every donor gave a peripheral blood sample, and the peripheral blood mononuclear cells from that sample were used for TCR beta sequencing. Genomic DNA extraction from the blood cell samples was performed with the Qiagen DNeasy Blood Extraction Kit. Trimming removed 3 bases from V and 0 bases from J, leaving 8 bases between the germline ends. Spanning cysteine to phenylalanine, the CDR3 consists of 15 amino acids. Just CDR3 DNA is preserved here, 45 bases in frame from base 1. The germline V gene yields SNHLY for CDR1 and FYNNEI for CDR2. The method behind the library was the immunoSEQ multiplex PCR assay. The multiplex PCR relied on a mix of 60 forward primers for TCR Vbeta segments and 13 reverse primers for TCR Jbeta segments. A multiplex PCR assay on genomic DNA amplified the CDR3 region of rearranged TCR beta genes. The Illumina HiSeq System was used to sequence the amplified TCR beta libraries as 87-base-pair reads. The study's processing was this. Across the 700 or so repertoires, a later analysis counted some 81 million unique TCR beta chains, 8.5 million to 12 million of which were shared by at least two donors. Raw reads were error-corrected and collapsed into unique sequences by a nearest-neighbor algorithm in which closely related sequences were merged to remove PCR and sequencing errors. Alignment of CDR3 sequences to IMGT reference sequences was used to assign V, D and J gene segments. Each retained sequence needed at least a six-nucleotide match to both a V gene segment and a J gene segment. A rearrangement was called productive if the CDR3 had no stop codons and remained in frame with V and J, and every other rearrangement was called non-productive. Following IMGT convention, CDR3 was defined as the stretch from the second conserved V-encoded cysteine up to the conserved J-encoded phenylalanine. The earlier analysis of roughly 590 of the donors excluded any sequence lacking an unambiguous match to a single V gene segment. In an earlier analysis of almost 600 of the donors, a V segment was called functional when productive rearrangements were above 56.7%, and segregating when the standard deviation between donors exceeded 5%. A statistical classification framework was built to diagnose cytomegalovirus status from the catalog of TCR beta chain sequences. A later analysis assigned V and J genes by comparing TCR nucleotide sequences with IMGT/GENE-DB human TR gene sequences. The TCRdist pipeline was used in a later analysis to assign CDR3 sequences and most-parsimonious VDJ recombination scenarios. In a later analysis, each TCR beta chain was defined by its CDR3 amino acid sequence together with its V-gene family, and reads lacking a unique V-gene family were excluded. A later analysis removed roughly 590 highly shared, low-generation-probability nucleotide sequences to deal with suspected cross-contamination and a sequencing artifact. In a later analysis, a clonal expansion index was calculated for each public chain from normalized within-repertoire ranks of inferred template counts. A later analysis computed generation probabilities with a VDJ recombination model fitted to out-of-frame rearrangements, and checked the results against IGoR. Hypergeometric tests were used in a later analysis to score TCR-TCR, TCR-HLA and TCR-CMV co-occurrence, with a repertoire-size bias correction applied to the TCR pairs. In a later analysis, false discovery rates were estimated by permuting HLA or CMV assignments 20 times. In a later analysis, co-occurring TCRs were grouped using DBSCAN, and TCRdist sequence similarity was added for clustering within HLA-allele-positive subsets. Repertoires with fewer than 30,000 or more than 120,000 public chains were left out of co-occurrence clustering, as were five repertoires with anomalous nucleotide sharing. TCRdb holds this immuneACCESS table with in-frame rearrangements only. Some clones are missing; in checked studies, unresolved V genes explain under half, and the rest has no known cause. V, J and clone size are those of that table, while D and trimming were read from the DNA. Within this sample are some 150,000 clones, with about 75% of them counted one time only. The top ten clones comprise 1.7% of the sample.

The sequence was collected from a woman younger than 45 in good health and CMV-seronegative. Rearrangement joined TRBV2 to TRBJ1-4; D gene: possibly TRBD1, on 6 matching bases. The material sequenced was PBMCs. Read as DNA, the sequence is TGTGCCAGCAGTGAGGACAGAACAACTAATGAAAAACTGTTTTTT. This sequence encodes CASSEDRTTNEKLFF.